These T cell receptor beta chains were read from a single sample in a study of blood T cell repertoires in COVID-19. Using immunoSEQ multiplex PCR, the repertoire was profiled, and TCRdb retains in-frame clones only, with some absent. Here the sample spans a few hundred thousand clones, 70% to 90% being singletons. Source material: peripheral blood. The receptors come from a man between 60 and 75 years old who had recovered from COVID-19. Both conserved end residues are part of each CDR3. Fields, in order: V gene, J gene, D gene, clone size, CDR3 DNA, CDR3 protein. The D gene is left open where the match is weak. Not every row has a clone size; where given, it reads once, few, many or a size class.

TRBV14,TRBJ2-7,.,.,TGTGCCAGCAGCCATTCCCCAGGGATAGCCTACGAGCAGTACTTC,CASSHSPGIAYEQYF
TRBV29-1,TRBJ1-1,TRBD1,.,TGCAGCGTTACAGGGGATGTCACTGAAGCTTTCTTT,CSVTGDVTEAFF
TRBV19,TRBJ1-2,TRBD1,.,TGTGCCAGTAGCGCCACGGGGGGCAGGGGGCATGGCTACACCTTC,CASSATGGRGHGYTF
TRBV6-5,TRBJ1-5,.,.,TGTGCCAGCATCGGCCAGGGCGACAGTCAGCCCCAGCATTTT,CASIGQGDSQPQHF
TRBV2,TRBJ2-2,.,.,TGTGCCAGCGGGTCCGGTGGACTACCCACCGGGGAGCTGTTTTTT,CASGSGGLPTGELFF
TRBV9,TRBJ1-5,TRBD1,.,TGTGCCAGCAGCGTAGGACAGGGAGGTAATCAGCCCCAGCATTTT,CASSVGQGGNQPQHF
TRBV4-1,TRBJ1-5,.,.,TGCGCCAGCAGCCAAGATCCGGGACAAGGCGCCGTCCTTAGCAATCAGCCCCAGCATTTT,CASSQDPGQGAVLSNQPQHF
TRBV29-1,TRBJ2-7,TRBD1,.,TGCAGCGCCACGGACAGGCCATCCTACGAGCAGTACTTC,CSATDRPSYEQYF
TRBV11-2,TRBJ2-2,.,.,TGTGCCAGCAGCTTAGACGTGTCGAACACCGGGGAGCTGTTTTTT,CASSLDVSNTGELFF
TRBV9,TRBJ1-5,TRBD1,.,TGTGCCAGCAGCGTGGGGGACAGGGAGGGTCAGCCCCAGCATTTT,CASSVGDREGQPQHF
TRBV3-1/TRBV3-2,TRBJ2-5,TRBD1,.,TGTGCCAGCAGCCAAAAAAACCTGGGGACAGTACACCAAGAGACCCAGTACTTC,CASSQKNLGTVHQETQYF
TRBV29-1,TRBJ2-5,TRBD2,.,TGCAGCGGGACTAGCGGGAGGATAGAGACCCAGTACTTC,CSGTSGRIETQYF
TRBV15,TRBJ2-7,TRBD1,.,TGTGCCACCAGCACCCCCGGGACAGGGGGCTACGAGCAGTACTTC,CATSTPGTGGYEQYF
TRBV30,TRBJ2-7,TRBD1,.,TGTGCCTGGAGTGTGGGGACAGGGGCCCTCTACGAGCAGTACTTC,CAWSVGTGALYEQYF
TRBV19,TRBJ2-2,TRBD1,.,TGTGCCAGTAGTATCGGCCGGACAGGGAAGGGCACCGGGGAGCTGTTTTTT,CASSIGRTGKGTGELFF
TRBV19,TRBJ1-2,TRBD1,.,TGTGCCAGTATTGGGACAGGGGGCGCCCGCTATGGCTACACCTTC,CASIGTGGARYGYTF
TRBV2,TRBJ1-2,TRBD1,.,TGTGCCAGCAGCCAGACAGGGTTCGGCACCTTC,CASSQTGFGTF
TRBV7-9,TRBJ1-2,.,.,TGTGCCAGCAGCTCCGCCCAGGGCAAGCTCTATGGCTACACCTTC,CASSSAQGKLYGYTF
TRBV24-1,TRBJ1-6,.,.,TGTGCCACCAGTGATTCGGGAAGCTTTTCACCCCTCCACTTT,CATSDSGSFSPLHF
TRBV30,TRBJ2-3,.,once,TGTGCCTGGGGGCTAGCGAACTTGGGCACAGATACGCAGTATTTT,CAWGLANLGTDTQYF
TRBV5-5,TRBJ1-6,.,few,TGTGCCAGCAGCGGGATCGGACGGACAGATTCACCCCTCCACTTT,CASSGIGRTDSPLHF
TRBV2,TRBJ1-6,.,.,TGTGCCAGCGTACAGGGCGCATCACCCCTCCACTTT,CASVQGASPLHF
TRBV2,TRBJ2-3,TRBD2,.,TGTGCCAGCAGCTTAGCGGGAGGTGTAGATACGCAGTATTTT,CASSLAGGVDTQYF
TRBV9,TRBJ1-4,.,.,TGTGCCAGCAGCGCAGGCGGGGTAGCAACTAATGAAAAACTGTTTTTT,CASSAGGVATNEKLFF
TRBV3-1/TRBV3-2,TRBJ2-1,TRBD2,once,TGTGCCAGCGGGGTAAGCGGGAAAGTGGGGAATGAGCAGTTCTTC,CASGVSGKVGNEQFF
TRBV4-1,TRBJ2-7,TRBD1,.,TGCGCCAGCAGCCAAAACCCGGGACAGGGGGCGGTCGAGCAGTACTTC,CASSQNPGQGAVEQYF
TRBV6-6,TRBJ1-1,.,.,TGTGCCAGCAGTTACTCGCGACTGACGAACACTGAAGCTTTCTTT,CASSYSRLTNTEAFF
TRBV10-3,TRBJ1-6,TRBD1,.,TGTGCCATCAGTGAGGGACAGGGTGACAATTCACCCCTCCACTTT,CAISEGQGDNSPLHF
TRBV12-3/TRBV12-4,TRBJ2-7,.,.,TGTGCCAGCAGTGACGGGAGCCCCTACGAGCAGTACTTC,CASSDGSPYEQYF
TRBV6-6,TRBJ1-1,TRBD1,few,TGTGCCAGCAGTTCTACCCGGGACAGGGCGAACACTGAAGCTTTCTTT,CASSSTRDRANTEAFF
TRBV18,TRBJ2-5,TRBD2,.,TGTGCCAGCTCACGACCGAATACTAGGGCGGGAGGAACGGAGACCCAGTACTTC,CASSRPNTRAGGTETQYF